The rows below give T cell receptor beta chains drawn from one sample of a study of identical twins. TCRdb reanalysed the 5' RACE reads using MiXCR and keeps one entry per CDR3 protein. The sample lists about 570,000 distinct CDR3 sequences, 9.5% to 10% occurring once. These data also formed part of another study, on yellow fever vaccine responses in identical twins.

The sample was PBMCs. The receptors stem from a woman younger than 30 in good health. The CDR3 runs from the conserved cysteine through the conserved F or W. The D gene is left open where the match is weak. The listing skips clone size in some rows; elsewhere it reads once, few, many or a size class.

CDR3aa: CASSPHGRTEAFF
CDR3nt: TGTGCCAGCAGCCCACACGGGCGCACTGAAGCTTTCTTT
d_gene: NA
abundance: NA
v_gene: TRBV7-2
j_gene: TRBJ1-1

CDR3aa: CASSDSNRGGGYTF
CDR3nt: TGTGCCAGCAGTGACTCAAACAGGGGCGGTGGCTACACCTTC
d_gene: TRBD1
abundance: many
v_gene: TRBV6-4
j_gene: TRBJ1-2

CDR3aa: CAWSVLGTGGSGELFF
CDR3nt: TGTGCCTGGAGTGTACTGGGGACAGGGGGATCCGGGGAGCTGTTTTTT
d_gene: TRBD1
abundance: NA
v_gene: TRBV30
j_gene: TRBJ2-2

CDR3aa: CATSRQGNYGYTF
CDR3nt: TGTGCCACCAGCAGACAGGGGAACTATGGCTACACCTTC
d_gene: NA
abundance: few
v_gene: TRBV15
j_gene: TRBJ1-2

CDR3aa: CASSLGVKNIQYF
CDR3nt: TGCGCCAGCAGCTTGGGGGTCAAAAACATTCAGTACTTC
d_gene: NA
abundance: many
v_gene: TRBV5-1
j_gene: TRBJ2-4

CDR3aa: CASSWGTGVNTGELFF
CDR3nt: TGTGCCAGCAGCTGGGGGACAGGGGTTAACACCGGGGAGCTGTTTTTT
d_gene: TRBD1
abundance: NA
v_gene: TRBV5-6
j_gene: TRBJ2-2

CDR3aa: CASSPRLAGDLDTQYF
CDR3nt: TGTGCCAGCAGCCCACGACTAGCGGGAGATTTAGATACGCAGTATTTT
d_gene: TRBD2
abundance: few
v_gene: TRBV9
j_gene: TRBJ2-3

CDR3aa: CASSTGRTYEQYF
CDR3nt: TGTGCCAGCAGCACAGGCCGGACCTACGAGCAGTACTTC
d_gene: NA
abundance: NA
v_gene: TRBV11-2
j_gene: TRBJ2-7

CDR3aa: CASSFGNPTGTDTQYF
CDR3nt: TGCGCCAGCAGCTTCGGTAACCCCACCGGGACAGATACGCAGTATTTT
d_gene: NA
abundance: NA
v_gene: TRBV5-1
j_gene: TRBJ2-3

CDR3aa: CASSSERFNYGYTF
CDR3nt: TGTGCCAGCAGCTCGGAGAGGTTTAACTATGGCTACACCTTC
d_gene: NA
abundance: few
v_gene: TRBV7-9
j_gene: TRBJ1-2

CDR3aa: CASSLGGDQFF
CDR3nt: TGTGCCAGCAGTTTAGGGGGGGACCAGTTCTTC
d_gene: TRBD2
abundance: few
v_gene: TRBV27
j_gene: TRBJ2-1

CDR3aa: CSARTGGPNTGELFF
CDR3nt: TGCAGTGCTAGAACAGGGGGCCCCAACACCGGGGAGCTGTTTTTT
d_gene: TRBD1
abundance: NA
v_gene: TRBV20-1
j_gene: TRBJ2-2

CDR3aa: CASSDPGLAGDKADTQYF
CDR3nt: TGTGCCAGCAGCGACCCGGGACTAGCGGGAGATAAGGCAGATACGCAGTATTTT
d_gene: TRBD2
abundance: many
v_gene: TRBV11-2
j_gene: TRBJ2-3

CDR3aa: CASSYRARLGTDRGNTGELFF
CDR3nt: TGTGCCAGCAGCTACCGGGCTAGATTGGGAACGGACAGGGGGAACACCGGGGAGCTGTTTTTT
d_gene: TRBD1
abundance: NA
v_gene: TRBV7-6
j_gene: TRBJ2-2

CDR3aa: CASSLPPGTGDEQFF
CDR3nt: TGCGCCAGCAGCTTGCCACCCGGGACAGGGGATGAGCAGTTCTTC
d_gene: TRBD1
abundance: few
v_gene: TRBV5-1
j_gene: TRBJ2-1

CDR3aa: CASSLGGHNEQFF
CDR3nt: TGTGCCAGCAGCTTAGGGGGACACAATGAGCAGTTCTTC
d_gene: NA
abundance: NA
v_gene: TRBV7-2
j_gene: TRBJ2-1

CDR3aa: CASRPNRGWYGYTF
CDR3nt: TGCGCCAGCCGCCCCAACAGGGGTTGGTATGGCTACACCTTC
d_gene: TRBD1
abundance: few
v_gene: TRBV5-1
j_gene: TRBJ1-2

CDR3aa: CASSYSSGNQETQYF
CDR3nt: TGTGCCAGCAGTTACTCTTCGGGTAATCAAGAGACCCAGTACTTC
d_gene: NA
abundance: NA
v_gene: TRBV6-2/TRBV6-3
j_gene: TRBJ2-5

CDR3aa: CASSAGRLNTEAFF
CDR3nt: TGCGCCAGCAGCGCGGGAAGGCTGAACACTGAAGCTTTCTTT
d_gene: NA
abundance: many
v_gene: TRBV5-1
j_gene: TRBJ1-1

CDR3aa: CASSLNLVVGELFF
CDR3nt: TGTGCCAGCAGCTTAAACCTGGTGGTCGGGGAGCTGTTTTTT
d_gene: NA
abundance: few
v_gene: TRBV7-3
j_gene: TRBJ2-2

CDR3aa: CASTSAGTKNSYNEQFF
CDR3nt: TGTGCCAGCACATCGGCCGGGACAAAGAACTCCTACAATGAGCAGTTCTTC
d_gene: NA
abundance: many
v_gene: TRBV28
j_gene: TRBJ2-1

CDR3aa: CASSLFRRDNEQFF
CDR3nt: TGTGCCAGCAGTTTGTTTCGCAGGGATAATGAGCAGTTCTTC
d_gene: NA
abundance: many
v_gene: TRBV12-3/TRBV12-4
j_gene: TRBJ2-1

CDR3aa: CASLFRTSGRVDEQFF
CDR3nt: TGTGCCAGCCTATTTCGGACTAGCGGGAGAGTCGATGAGCAGTTCTTC
d_gene: TRBD2
abundance: NA
v_gene: TRBV2
j_gene: TRBJ2-1

CDR3aa: CASRLAGVPETQYF
CDR3nt: TGTGCCAGCAGACTAGCGGGAGTCCCAGAGACCCAGTACTTC
d_gene: TRBD2
abundance: few
v_gene: TRBV6-2/TRBV6-3
j_gene: TRBJ2-5

CDR3aa: CASRYRESYEQYF
CDR3nt: TGTGCCAGCAGGTATCGGGAGTCCTACGAGCAGTACTTC
d_gene: NA
abundance: many
v_gene: TRBV12-3/TRBV12-4
j_gene: TRBJ2-7

CDR3aa: CASSTWTRDEQYF
CDR3nt: TGTGCCAGCAGCACCTGGACTAGAGACGAGCAGTACTTC
d_gene: TRBD2
abundance: few
v_gene: TRBV7-8
j_gene: TRBJ2-7

CDR3aa: CASSPTGDAIDTQYF
CDR3nt: TGTGCCAGCAGCCCAACAGGGGACGCAATAGATACGCAGTATTTT
d_gene: TRBD1
abundance: few
v_gene: TRBV28
j_gene: TRBJ2-3

CDR3aa: CSVEGPRGQNEQFF
CDR3nt: TGCAGCGTTGAAGGACCCAGGGGGCAGAATGAGCAGTTCTTC
d_gene: TRBD1
abundance: many
v_gene: TRBV29-1
j_gene: TRBJ2-1

CDR3aa: CASSSSYNQPQHF
CDR3nt: TGTGCCAGCAGTTCGAGTTACAATCAGCCCCAGCATTTT
d_gene: NA
abundance: many
v_gene: TRBV27
j_gene: TRBJ1-5

CDR3aa: CATTKTGTGVYNEQFF
CDR3nt: TGTGCCACCACAAAGACCGGGACAGGGGTCTACAATGAGCAGTTCTTC
d_gene: TRBD1
abundance: NA
v_gene: TRBV15
j_gene: TRBJ2-1

CDR3aa: CASSLESGGGYEQYF
CDR3nt: TGTGCCAGCAGCTTAGAATCAGGGGGTGGTTACGAGCAGTACTTC
d_gene: TRBD1
abundance: many
v_gene: TRBV7-2
j_gene: TRBJ2-7

CDR3aa: CASSEPDGEQYF
CDR3nt: TGCGCCAGCAGTGAGCCTGACGGTGAGCAGTACTTC
d_gene: NA
abundance: NA
v_gene: TRBV10-2
j_gene: TRBJ2-7

CDR3aa: CASSWASYEQYF
CDR3nt: TGTGCCAGCAGTTGGGCCTCCTACGAGCAGTACTTC
d_gene: NA
abundance: few
v_gene: TRBV28
j_gene: TRBJ2-7

CDR3aa: CASSLGVGSSYNEQFF
CDR3nt: TGTGCCAGCAGCTTAGGAGTAGGGAGCTCCTACAATGAGCAGTTCTTC
d_gene: NA
abundance: many
v_gene: TRBV7-9
j_gene: TRBJ2-1

CDR3aa: CASSLRSRDTEAFF
CDR3nt: TGTGCCAGCAGCTTAAGATCGCGGGACACTGAAGCTTTCTTT
d_gene: NA
abundance: many
v_gene: TRBV7-6
j_gene: TRBJ1-1

CDR3aa: CASSQGTVHSYEQYF
CDR3nt: TGTGCCAGCAGCCAAGGGACAGTTCACTCCTACGAGCAGTACTTC
d_gene: TRBD1
abundance: few
v_gene: TRBV5-5
j_gene: TRBJ2-7

CDR3aa: CATSRVFDEQFF
CDR3nt: TGTGCCACCAGCAGAGTCTTCGATGAGCAGTTCTTC
d_gene: NA
abundance: many
v_gene: TRBV15
j_gene: TRBJ2-1

CDR3aa: CASSLIGRGGTGELFF
CDR3nt: TGTGCCAGCAGCTTAATTGGCCGAGGGGGCACCGGGGAGCTGTTTTTT
d_gene: NA
abundance: few
v_gene: TRBV7-3
j_gene: TRBJ2-2

CDR3aa: CSVEIGKAGYTF
CDR3nt: TGCAGCGTTGAAATCGGGAAGGCTGGCTACACCTTC
d_gene: NA
abundance: many
v_gene: TRBV29-1
j_gene: TRBJ1-2

CDR3aa: CASSQRTGEPSTDTQYF
CDR3nt: TGTGCCAGCAGCCAACGGACAGGGGAGCCTAGCACAGATACGCAGTATTTT
d_gene: TRBD1
abundance: few
v_gene: TRBV3-1
j_gene: TRBJ2-3

CDR3aa: CASSWTLGNEQFF
CDR3nt: TGTGCCAGCAGTTGGACTCTCGGCAATGAGCAGTTCTTC
d_gene: NA
abundance: few
v_gene: TRBV12-3/TRBV12-4
j_gene: TRBJ2-1

CDR3aa: CASSPPGQLYNEQFF
CDR3nt: TGTGCCAGCTCACCACCAGGCCAGCTATACAATGAGCAGTTCTTC
d_gene: NA
abundance: few
v_gene: TRBV18
j_gene: TRBJ2-1

CDR3aa: CASLKALVHGTQYF
CDR3nt: TGTGCCAGCCTTAAGGCACTAGTTCACGGCACGCAGTATTTT
d_gene: NA
abundance: NA
v_gene: TRBV28
j_gene: TRBJ2-3

CDR3aa: CASSSATGVYTEAFF
CDR3nt: TGTGCCAGCAGCTCTGCGACAGGGGTGTACACTGAAGCTTTCTTT
d_gene: TRBD1
abundance: few
v_gene: TRBV7-2
j_gene: TRBJ1-1

CDR3aa: CASSLGQGNRETQYF
CDR3nt: TGTGCCAGCAGCTTGGGACAGGGGAATCGAGAGACCCAGTACTTC
d_gene: TRBD1
abundance: many
v_gene: TRBV7-9
j_gene: TRBJ2-5

CDR3aa: CASRPDRYTEAFF
CDR3nt: TGTGCCAGCAGACCGGACAGATACACTGAAGCTTTCTTT
d_gene: NA
abundance: many
v_gene: TRBV28
j_gene: TRBJ1-1

CDR3aa: CASSEGGSGVHEQFF
CDR3nt: TGTGCCAGCTCCGAGGGCGGGAGCGGGGTCCATGAGCAGTTCTTC
d_gene: TRBD2
abundance: NA
v_gene: TRBV7-2
j_gene: TRBJ2-1

CDR3aa: CASSAVTEAFF
CDR3nt: TGTGCCAGCAGCGCAGTCACTGAAGCTTTCTTT
d_gene: NA
abundance: once
v_gene: TRBV9
j_gene: TRBJ1-1

CDR3aa: CATSSADTQYF
CDR3nt: TGTGCCACCTCGTCAGCTGATACGCAGTATTTT
d_gene: NA
abundance: once
v_gene: TRBV21-1
j_gene: TRBJ2-3

CDR3aa: CASSGSGREGDTQYF
CDR3nt: TGTGCCAGCAGTGGTAGCGGGAGGGAGGGAGATACGCAGTATTTT
d_gene: TRBD2
abundance: few
v_gene: TRBV6-1
j_gene: TRBJ2-3

CDR3aa: CASSYGDQETQYF
CDR3nt: TGTGCCAGCAGTTACGGCGACCAAGAGACCCAGTACTTC
d_gene: NA
abundance: many
v_gene: TRBV6-5
j_gene: TRBJ2-5

CDR3aa: CASSSNPKREFYDEQYF
CDR3nt: TGTGCCAGCAGTTCAAACCCCAAGCGGGAGTTCTATGACGAGCAGTACTTC
d_gene: TRBD2
abundance: few
v_gene: TRBV27
j_gene: TRBJ2-7

CDR3aa: CASRAWDRGYNEQFF
CDR3nt: TGTGCCAGCAGAGCGTGGGACAGGGGATACAATGAGCAGTTCTTC
d_gene: TRBD1
abundance: many
v_gene: TRBV3-1
j_gene: TRBJ2-1

CDR3aa: CASSYPQAGGLTDTQYF
CDR3nt: TGTGCCAGCAGTTACCCCCAGGCAGGGGGCCTCACAGATACGCAGTATTTT
d_gene: TRBD1
abundance: many
v_gene: TRBV6-7
j_gene: TRBJ2-3

CDR3aa: CASSFRGNSGNTIYF
CDR3nt: TGTGCCAGCAGCTTTAGGGGGAACTCTGGAAACACCATATATTTT
d_gene: NA
abundance: many
v_gene: TRBV5-6
j_gene: TRBJ1-3